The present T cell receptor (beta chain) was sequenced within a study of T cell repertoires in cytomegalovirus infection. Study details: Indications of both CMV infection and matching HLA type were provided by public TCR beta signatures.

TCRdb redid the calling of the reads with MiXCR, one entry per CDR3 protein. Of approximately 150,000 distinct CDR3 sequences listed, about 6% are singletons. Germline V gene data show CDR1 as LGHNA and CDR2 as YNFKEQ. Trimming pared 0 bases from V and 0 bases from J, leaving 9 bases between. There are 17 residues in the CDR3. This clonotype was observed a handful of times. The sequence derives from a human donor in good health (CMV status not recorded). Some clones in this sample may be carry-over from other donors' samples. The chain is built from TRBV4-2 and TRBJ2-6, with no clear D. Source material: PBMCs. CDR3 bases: TGTGCCAGCAGCCAAGATTTAAGGGCCTCTGGGGCCAACGTCCTGACTTTC. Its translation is CASSQDLRASGANVLTF.